This passage covers 15 T cell receptor beta chains from one sample sequenced in a study of blood T cells in healthy people across ages. Primers used in a second PCR of roughly 6 to 12 cycles were a sample-barcoded 5' primer and a J-beta primer mix. Via MiXCR, TCRdb re-called the 5' RACE reads, giving one row per CDR3 protein. The sample holds approximately 900,000 distinct CDR3 sequences, just under 30% seen once. These data are also associated with another study on T cells of mothers and their children.

The sequencing sample was made of blood. These receptors were collected from a woman in her 40s in good health.

This chain connects TRBV4-3 to TRBJ2-5, with unresolved D. Deletions cut 0 bases from V and 5 bases from J, with 13 bases between. The CDR3 loop spans 15 amino acids. Per germline, CDR1 LGHNA and CDR2 YSLEER. The CDR3 region has the DNA TGCGCCAGCAGCCAAGATGGGGTCCCTGGGGAGACCCAGTACTTC. Amino acids: CASSQDGVPGETQYF.

This clonotype came up a few times. The rearrangement links TRBV6-2 or TRBV6-3 to TRBJ2-2; D unresolved. Between the trimmed V and J ends, which lost 3 bases and 4 bases, there was a span of 9 bases. The CDR3 has 14 amino acids. Germline V CDR1 and CDR2: MNHEY, SVGEGT. The CDR3 loop reads CASSYLGITGELFF. The CDR3 DNA reads as TGTGCCAGCAGTTATTTGGGGATCACCGGGGAGCTGTTTTTT.

This clonotype has at least ten counts. The rearrangement links TRBV10-3 to TRBJ2-7; TRBD1 matches at 9 bases. Germline CDR1 ENHRY, CDR2 SYGVKD. CDR3 length: 13 amino acids. V shed 6 bases, J shed 7 bases, and the junction held 7 bases outside the gene matches. The CDR3 DNA reads as TGTGCCATCAGCGTACAGGGGGCGGAAGAGCAGTACTTC. Protein product: CAISVQGAEEQYF.

Of note for this clonotype: The junction departs from germline at one end; a sequencing error may be responsible. The chain has TRBV9 and TRBJ2-5; 9 bases line up with TRBD1. CDR1 is SGDLS, CDR2 YYNGEE, per germline. This CDR3 is built from 15 residues. CDR3 nucleotides: TGTGCCAGCAGCGTACACAGGGGGCGTATGGAGATCCAGTACTTC. Translation gives CASSVHRGRMEIQYF.

The genes are TRBV24-1 and TRBJ2-2; 9 nucleotides agree with TRBD2. J was trimmed by 5 bases and V by 1 base; bases with no gene match: 13. The germline V gene has CDR1 KGHDR and CDR2 SFDVKD. CDR3 length: 19 residues. The CDR3 DNA is TGTGCCACCAGTGATTTCCCCGACGGTAGCGGGGGAGGTACCGGGGAGCTGTTTTTT. Its translation is CATSDFPDGSGGGTGELFF.

This clonotype showed up just a few times. The genes are TRBV3-1 and TRBJ2-6; D is unresolved. The germline V gene has CDR1 LGHDT and CDR2 YNNKEL (reference sequence). Trimming shortened V by 5 bases and J by 5 bases, and 13 bases separated the two germline ends. The CDR3 runs 15 residues. CDR3 sequence: CASSAPGRWANVLTF. DNA for the CDR3: TGTGCCAGCAGCGCCCCTGGTAGGTGGGCCAACGTCCTGACTTTC.

This chain connects TRBV7-9 to TRBJ1-4, with 10 bases identical to TRBD1. Germline V gene data show CDR1 as SEHNR and CDR2 as FQNEAQ (reference sequence). CDR3 length: 20 residues. V shed 1 base and J 0 bases; nucleotides not matched to a gene: 11. The CDR3, as DNA: TGTGCCAGCAGCTTAGGTTACCGGGACAGGGGACTTACAACTAATGAAAAACTGTTTTTT. Protein sequence: CASSLGYRDRGLTTNEKLFF.

This clonotype has a handful of counts. The chain is built from TRBV6-5 and TRBJ2-3; 15 bases fit TRBD2. Per germline, CDR1 MNHEY and CDR2 SVGAGI. The CDR3 covers 18 residues. V shed 0 bases, J shed 2 bases, and the junction held 3 bases outside the gene matches. The CDR3 loop is CASSYSGLAGGPTDTQYF. The CDR3 nucleotides read TGTGCCAGCAGTTACTCGGGACTAGCGGGGGGACCCACAGATACGCAGTATTTT.

This clonotype occurred a few times. A clone one base away is much larger, so this may be a read error. This chain connects TRBV25-1 to TRBJ1-6; D is possibly TRBD1 (6 bases). CDR1 and CDR2 from the germline V gene are MGHDK and SYGVNS. The CDR3 has 14 residues. Written as DNA, the CDR3 is TGTGCCAGCAGTGAATTAGGGGGAACTTCACCCCGCCACTTT. It yields the protein CASSELGGTSPRHF.

In DNA form, the CDR3 reads TGTGCCAGCAGTCCACCCCGGGGCAGGGGGCGCGATGGAAACACCATATATTTT. Residues: CASSPPRGRGRDGNTIYF. The chain carries TRBV12-3 or TRBV12-4 and TRBJ1-3; 8 bases map to TRBD1. The CDR3 spans 18 residues. V shed 5 bases, J shed 3 bases, and the junction held 15 bases outside the gene matches.

This chain uses TRBV12-3 or TRBV12-4 with TRBJ2-1; TRBD1 agrees at 9 bases. The trim removed 6 bases at V and 0 bases at J, leaving 15 bases unmatched. This CDR3 comprises 19 residues. In nucleotides, the CDR3 is TGTGCCAGCAGAAAGGTGGACAGGGGCTTCGTTAGCTCCTACAATGAGCAGTTCTTC. It specifies CASRKVDRGFVSSYNEQFF.

The chain joins TRBV24-1 to TRBJ2-7; D gene ambiguous. Germline values: CDR1 KGHDR, CDR2 SFDVKD. Trimming pared 0 bases from V and 7 bases from J, leaving 12 bases between. There are 14 residues in the CDR3. CDR3 sequence: CATSDLGSPWEQYF. CDR3 in DNA: TGTGCCACCAGTGATTTGGGGTCCCCTTGGGAGCAGTACTTC.

This sequence joins TRBV5-6 and TRBJ2-7; D remains unclear. The germline V gene encodes CDR1 SGHDT and CDR2 YYEEEE. V lost 3 bases and J lost 2, with 18 bases in between. This CDR3 spans 16 amino acids. CDR3 nucleotides: TGTGCCAGCAGCTCTAATGGCCCCTCGCTTACCTACGAGCAGTACTTC. Its translation: CASSSNGPSLTYEQYF.

This clonotype was picked up many times. The chain carries TRBV28 and TRBJ2-5; 9 nucleotides line up with TRBD2. The junction had 9 bases not matched to a gene; V was cut back by 6 bases and J by 4 bases. This CDR3 contains 15 residues. Germline V lookup: CDR1 MDHEN, CDR2 SYDVKM. The DNA for the CDR3 is TGTGCCAGCAGGCGGGAGGGGGCATCGGTAGAGACCCAGTACTTC. It codes for CASRREGASVETQYF. The variable domain in full, completed from reference TRBV28 and TRBJ2-5, reads DVKVTQSSRYLVKRTGEKVFLECVQDMDHENMFWYRQDPGLGLRLIYFSYDVKMKEKGDIPEGYSVSREKKERFSLILESASTNQTSMYLCASRREGASVETQYFGPGTRLLVL.

The CDR3 is CASSPETRHKEYNEQFF. The DNA of the CDR3 is TGTGCCAGCAGCCCGGAAACTCGACATAAGGAGTACAATGAGCAGTTCTTC. The chain links TRBV11-3 to TRBJ2-1; D uncertain. V lost 5 bases and J lost 4, with 21 bases in between. From germline, CDR1 is SGHNT and CDR2 YENEEA. The CDR3 has 17 amino acids.